This T cell receptor beta chain emerged from a study of blood T cells in healthy people across ages. In this sample, this clonotype turned up many times. Its specificity is unknown. The ends were cut back, 6 bases at V and 4 bases at J, with 10 bases in the middle. The V gene's germline CDR1 is LGHNA and CDR2 YNFKEQ. The length of the CDR3 is 13 residues. Study-level results: Shifts in expanded clonotypes may have been confounded by donor CMV status, which was unknown.

The people who gave samples were healthy Caucasians from Russia, aged roughly 6 to 95. Researchers collected about 9.7 milliliters of peripheral blood from every single donor. Primed by a sample-barcoded 5' primer and a J-beta primer mix, a second PCR proceeded for 7 to 11 cycles. TCRdb redid the calling of the 5' RACE reads with MiXCR, one entry per CDR3 protein. The repertoire includes hundreds of thousands of distinct CDR3 sequences, roughly 40% of them detected once, and 10% to 15% sits in the top ten. The sequenced sample was blood. The V call is TRBV4-2, the J call TRBJ2-1; D is undetermined. The source of this sequence is a man in his late teens or twenties in good health. CDR3 coding DNA: TGTGCCAGCAGTTCAGGCAGATACAATGAGCAGTTCTTC. Its translation: CASSSGRYNEQFF.